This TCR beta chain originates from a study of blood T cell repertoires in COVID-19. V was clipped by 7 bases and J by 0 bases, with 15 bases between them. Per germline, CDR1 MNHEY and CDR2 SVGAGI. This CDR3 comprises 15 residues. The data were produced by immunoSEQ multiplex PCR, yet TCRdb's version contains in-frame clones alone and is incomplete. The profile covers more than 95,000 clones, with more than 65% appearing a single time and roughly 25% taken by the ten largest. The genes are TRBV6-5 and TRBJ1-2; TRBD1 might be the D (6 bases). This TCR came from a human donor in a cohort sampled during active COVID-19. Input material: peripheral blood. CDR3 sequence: CASNTGRVSNYGYTF. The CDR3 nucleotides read TGTGCCAGCAACACAGGGAGAGTCTCTAACTATGGCTACACCTTC.